This TCR beta chain emerged from a study of blood T cell repertoires in COVID-19. The CDR3 contains 11 residues. V was shortened by 5 bases and J by 10 bases, with 9 bases between the two germline ends. Per germline, CDR1 SGHNT and CDR2 YENEEA. Profiled with immunoSEQ multiplex PCR; TCRdb holds only in-frame clones, not every one. The sample contains a few hundred thousand clones, approximately 90% of which appear only once. The sample was peripheral blood. The chain couples TRBV11-3 to TRBJ2-1; weak D call: TRBD2 (5 bases). This sequence originates from a woman in her forties or fifties with COVID-19, enrolled during active disease. The CDR3 sequence is CASSLEREQFF. The CDR3 DNA is TGTGCCAGCAGCCTCGAGCGGGAGCAGTTCTTC.